The rows below give T cell receptor beta chains drawn from one sample of a study of shared clonotypes between healthy human individuals. Assay used: immunoSEQ multiplex PCR; TCRdb lists only in-frame clones, some missing. The table shows some 2,100,000 clones, with approximately 95% occurring only once. The sequenced material came from naive CD4+ T cells sorted from blood. The receptors were gathered from a young man in good health. The CDR3 runs from the conserved cysteine through the conserved F or W. A D gene is named only where the DNA matches it firmly.

D gene | J gene | V gene | CDR3 DNA | CDR3 protein
. | TRBJ2-7 | TRBV6-5 | TGTGCCTCCGGGGCAGGGAACTACGAGCAGTACTTC | CASGAGNYEQYF
TRBD2 | TRBJ2-2 | TRBV15 | TGTGCCACCAGCCGGGGACTAGCGGGAGGGTCCGGGGAGCTGTTTTTT | CATSRGLAGGSGELFF
. | TRBJ1-5 | TRBV10-3 | TGTGCCATCAAGGCGGCAGGGGACAATCAGCCCCAGCATTTT | CAIKAAGDNQPQHF
TRBD1 | TRBJ2-2 | TRBV25-1 | TGTGCCAGCAGGGACAGGGGGTCCACCGGGGAGCTGTTTTTT | CASRDRGSTGELFF
TRBD1 | TRBJ1-1 | TRBV2 | TGTGCCAGCAGAGGACAGGGTCCTGAAGCTTTCTTT | CASRGQGPEAFF
TRBD2 | TRBJ2-7 | TRBV4-3 | TGCGCCAGCAGCCAAGTGATCACTAGCGCCTCCTACGAGCAGTACTTC | CASSQVITSASYEQYF
. | TRBJ1-5 | TRBV2 | TGTGCCAGCAGTGCAGAGGGCAATCAGCCCCAGCATTTT | CASSAEGNQPQHF
TRBD2 | TRBJ2-2 | TRBV5-4 | TGTGCCAGCAGCCGATTGGGCGGGAGGATCAGTGGTGCCGGGGAGCTGTTTTTT | CASSRLGGRISGAGELFF
TRBD1 | TRBJ1-5 | TRBV7-8 | TGTGCCAGCAGCTCACAGACCGGGACAGTAAATCAGCCCCAGCATTTT | CASSSQTGTVNQPQHF
. | TRBJ1-3 | TRBV7-9 | TGTGCCAGCAGCTTCCAGGGAGTAACTGGAAACACCATATATTTT | CASSFQGVTGNTIYF
. | TRBJ2-2 | TRBV7-2 | TGTGCCAGCAGCTCTACGCGAGTAATGAGCACCGGGGAGCTGTTTTTT | CASSSTRVMSTGELFF
. | TRBJ1-5 | TRBV5-5 | TGTGCCAGCAGCGTCGGGACATTTAGCAATCAGCCCCAGCATTTT | CASSVGTFSNQPQHF
. | TRBJ2-1 | TRBV7-3 | TGTGCCAGCAGCTTAGTTGGCCGACTAGGGGGTCAAAATGAGCAGTTCTTC | CASSLVGRLGGQNEQFF
TRBD1 | TRBJ1-2 | TRBV7-3 | TGTGCCAGCAGCCGGGACAGGGGAGGCAACTATGGCTACACCTTC | CASSRDRGGNYGYTF
. | TRBJ2-3 | TRBV5-1 | TGCGCCAGCAGCTTGGTTGGGGCCACAGATACGCAGTATTTT | CASSLVGATDTQYF
TRBD1 | TRBJ2-7 | TRBV4-1 | TGCGCCAGCAGCCAAGATAAAATTCGACAGGGGTCGGACGAGCAGTACTTC | CASSQDKIRQGSDEQYF